This passage covers 31 T cell receptor beta chains from one sample sequenced in a study of T cell responses to AZD1222 COVID-19 vaccine. Produced via immunoSEQ multiplex PCR; TCRdb's table is partial and in-frame only. The repertoire holds over 150,000 clones, roughly 87% seen once, with 2.6% in the top ten. The specimen was peripheral blood, collected on day 0 of AZD1222 vaccination. The origin of the receptors is an adult in good health.

V and J are TRBV7-9 and TRBJ1-2; 7 nucleotides match TRBD1. The CDR3 is 14 amino acids. CDR1 and CDR2 from the germline V gene are SEHNR and FQNEAQ (reference sequence). The ends lost 5 bases at V and 7 bases at J; junction bases unmatched: 10. This CDR3 reads CASSPRQGLAGYTF. The DNA of the CDR3 is TGTGCCAGCAGCCCGCGACAGGGTTTGGCTGGCTACACCTTC.

The chain has TRBV7-9 and TRBJ2-5, with 7 bases fitting TRBD1. V shed 4 bases and J 4 bases; nucleotides not matched to a gene: 9. Germline V lookup: CDR1 SEHNR, CDR2 FQNEAQ (reference sequence). The CDR3 is 15 residues long. The CDR3, as DNA: TGTGCCAGCAGCTCTATTCTTGCAGGGGGAGAGACCCAGTACTTC. As protein: CASSSILAGGETQYF.

The chain links TRBV5-4 to TRBJ2-7, with D possibly called TRBD1 or TRBD2 (6 bases each). CDR1 and CDR2 (germline): SGHNT, YYREEE (reference sequence). This CDR3 has 14 amino acids. V shed 2 bases and J shed 6 bases, with 15 bases lying between them. CDR3 sequence: CASSFRGLRGEQYF. For the CDR3, the DNA is TGTGCCAGCAGCTTCAGGGGACTTAGGGGCGAGCAGTACTTC.

Only a few counts were recorded for this clone. The V call is TRBV7-2, the J call TRBJ2-7, with no clear D. CDR3 size: 14 residues. V lost 1 base and J 0 bases, leaving 7 bases between the germline ends. Germline V gene data show CDR1 as SGHTA and CDR2 as FQGNSA. The CDR3 DNA reads TGTGCCAGCAGCTTAGGCGGCATCTCCTACGAGCAGTACTTC. This encodes CASSLGGISYEQYF.

The rearrangement joins TRBV5-1 to TRBJ1-1; the D is unclear. The CDR3 has 13 residues. In germline, CDR1 is SGHRS, CDR2 YFSETQ. Trimming took 6 bases from V and 3 from J, leaving 12 bases between them. The CDR3: CASKPPDHTEAFF. CDR3 DNA sequence: TGCGCCAGCAAACCCCCAGACCACACTGAAGCTTTCTTT.

The chain links TRBV3-1 (or the pseudogene TRBV3-2) to TRBJ2-3; D call uncertain. The V end was cut by 8 bases, the J end by 8 bases, with 17 bases between. This CDR3 contains 13 residues. The germline CDR1 and CDR2 sequences are LGHDT and YNNKEL (reference sequence). The CDR3 DNA reads TGTGCCAGCTGCAGCGAACCACAGAGTACGCAGTATTTT. Protein: CASCSEPQSTQYF.

The V gene is TRBV7-9, the J gene TRBJ1-3, with D unresolved. Trimming cost V 1 base and J 4 bases, with 8 bases left between them. Germline lookup yields CDR1 SEHNR and CDR2 FQNEAQ (reference sequence). The CDR3 covers 14 residues. The CDR3 region has the DNA TGTGCCAGCAGCTTAGTAGGGTCGGGAAACACCATATATTTT. The encoded protein is CASSLVGSGNTIYF.

This chain uses TRBV19 with TRBJ1-5; D gene uncertain. V dropped 5 bases and J dropped 0 bases, with 8 bases sitting between them. CDR1 is LNHDA and CDR2 is SQIVND in the germline V gene (reference sequence). CDR3 length: 14 amino acids. In DNA form, the CDR3 reads TGTGCCAGTAGTCCGACTTTTAGCAATCAGCCCCAGCATTTT. Encoded protein: CASSPTFSNQPQHF.

The chain joins TRBV7-2 to TRBJ2-7, with TRBD2 matching over 14 bases. V lost 5 bases and J lost 3; bases outside the gene matches: 6. CDR1 and CDR2 from the germline V gene are SGHTA and FQGNSA. CDR3 length: 16 amino acids. CDR3 sequence reads: CASSQGTSGSLYEQYF. In DNA form, the CDR3 reads TGTGCCAGCAGCCAGGGGACTAGCGGGAGTCTCTACGAGCAGTACTTC.

The V call is TRBV28, the J call TRBJ2-6, with 10 bases identical to TRBD2. This CDR3 region has 18 residues. V lost 5 bases and J lost 6; bases outside the gene matches: 13. Germline loops: CDR1 MDHEN, CDR2 SYDVKM. CDR3 sequence reads: CASSSMGLAPRKANVLTF. The CDR3 DNA reads as TGTGCCAGCAGTAGTATGGGACTAGCGCCACGTAAGGCCAACGTCCTGACTTTC.

In regard to this clone: The DNA is omitted, as the CDR3 cannot be located on it reliably, and the CDR3 follows TCRdb's listing. This rearrangement joins TRBV21-1 to TRBJ2-3; TRBD1, the table's D call, was not compared with the DNA. TRBV21-1 is a listed pseudogene. The CDR3 length equals 14 residues, ends included. The CDR3 spells CASKVGPGTDTQYF.

J is TRBJ1-6 and V is TRBV6-1; TRBD1 agrees at 12 bases. After removal of 1 base from V and 19 bases from J, the junction contained 17 bases not matched to a gene. CDR3 length: 17 residues. CDR1 MNHNS and CDR2 SASEGT come from the germline V gene. The CDR3 loop reads CASSEDFGTGGPIPQHF. The DNA for the CDR3 is TGTGCCAGCAGTGAAGATTTCGGGACAGGGGGCCCGATTCCCCAACACTTT.

V is TRBV4-1 and J is TRBJ1-4; the D gene is possibly TRBD1 (6 bases). Per the germline V gene, CDR1 is MGHRA and CDR2 is YSYEKL. CDR3 size: 14 residues. V was cut by 4 bases and J by 8 bases, with 14 bases left in between. For the CDR3, the DNA is TGCGCCAGCAGCCTCGGGACATTCGGAGAAAAACTGTTTTTT. It is translated as CASSLGTFGEKLFF.

The CDR3 nucleotides read TGTGCCAGCAGCTTAGATCCCAGCACAGATACGCAGTATTTT. Residues: CASSLDPSTDTQYF. This chain uses TRBV7-2 with TRBJ2-3; D is unclear. Germline lookup yields CDR1 SGHTA and CDR2 FQGNSA. This CDR3 is built from 14 residues. Deletions cut 1 base from V and 0 bases from J, with 5 bases between.

The chain is built from TRBV7-9 and TRBJ2-7; possibly TRBD1 for D (5 bases). Germline CDR1 reads SEHNR; CDR2 reads FQNEAQ (reference sequence). The V and J ends lost 0 bases and 3 bases respectively, with 9 bases between them. This CDR3 region has 14 residues. The CDR3 sequence: CASSLAQAFYEQYF. Here the CDR3 DNA reads TGTGCCAGCAGCTTAGCACAGGCCTTCTACGAGCAGTACTTC.

The V and J genes are TRBV4-1 and TRBJ2-3; D unclear. This CDR3 comprises 16 residues. Trimming left V 0 bases short and J 2 bases short, with 12 bases between. Germline V gives CDR1 MGHRA, CDR2 YSYEKL. Written as DNA, the CDR3 is TGCGCCAGCAGCCAAGATGGGCGTGGAGTCACAGATACGCAGTATTTT. This sequence encodes CASSQDGRGVTDTQYF.

The chain employs TRBV7-9 and TRBJ2-1; D is perhaps TRBD1 or TRBD2 (5 bases each). V lost 3 bases and J 4 bases, leaving 19 bases between the germline ends. The CDR3 totals 17 residues. Per the germline V gene, CDR1 is SEHNR and CDR2 is FQNEAQ (reference sequence). This chain's CDR3 is CASSLGSHRDGYNEQFF. In DNA, the CDR3 is TGTGCCAGCAGCTTGGGAAGCCACCGGGACGGATACAATGAGCAGTTCTTC.

The V call is TRBV7-2, the J call TRBJ1-1, with D hard to call. The V gene lost 5 bases and the J gene lost 1 base, with 8 bases spanning the gap. Germline CDR1 SGHTA, CDR2 FQGNSA. The CDR3 is 13 amino acids. CDR3 nucleotide sequence: TGTGCCAGCAGCCTTCTGCCGAACACTGAAGCTTTCTTT. It encodes CASSLLPNTEAFF.

The V gene is TRBV20-1, the J gene TRBJ2-1; D gene unclear. CDR1 DFQATT and CDR2 SNEGSKA come from the germline V gene (reference sequence). Deletions cut 6 bases from V and 10 bases from J, with 13 bases between. CDR3 length: 11 residues. In DNA, the CDR3 is TGCAGTGCCGCCCCCCAGATGGAGCAGTTCTTC. Residues: CSAAPQMEQFF.

V is TRBV6-5 and J is TRBJ1-2; 9 nucleotides line up with TRBD1. There are 13 residues in the CDR3. V shed 5 bases and J 7 bases; nucleotides not matched to a gene: 5. CDR1 is MNHEY and CDR2 is SVGAGI in the germline V gene. CDR3 DNA sequence: TGTGCCAGCAGTAGGGACAGGGTGGGTGGCTACACCTTC. Residues: CASSRDRVGGYTF.

The CDR3 coding sequence is TGTGCCAGCAGGGAGACCGGGAACTCTAACTATGGCTACACCTTC. This encodes CASRETGNSNYGYTF. This chain links TRBV6-5 with TRBJ1-2; D uncertain. V was shortened by 6 bases and J by 0 bases, with 14 bases between the two germline ends. The V gene's germline CDR1 is MNHEY and CDR2 SVGAGI. The CDR3 runs to 15 residues.

The chain joins TRBV3-1 (or the pseudogene TRBV3-2) to TRBJ1-2; TRBD1 matches at 9 bases. The CDR3 has 16 amino acids. Per germline, CDR1 LGHDT and CDR2 YNNKEL (reference sequence). V trimming: 2 bases; J trimming: 5 bases; junction bases outside the gene matches: 9. The CDR3 bases are TGTGCCAGCAGCCAATACGGACAGGGGTCAGGGTATGGCTACACCTTC. Its translation is CASSQYGQGSGYGYTF.

This chain joins TRBV5-6 and TRBJ1-2, with D perhaps matching TRBD1 (5 bases). CDR1 is SGHDT and CDR2 is YYEEEE in the germline V gene. The CDR3 sequence is 12 residues long. The V gene lost 6 bases and the J gene lost 4 bases, with 10 bases spanning the gap. The CDR3 DNA follows: TGTGCCAGCACCTCCCAGGGCTATGGCTACACCTTC. It specifies CASTSQGYGYTF.

The genes are TRBV18 and TRBJ1-6; D might be TRBD1 (6 bases). Germline CDR1 KGHSH, CDR2 LQKENI. Trimming left V 4 bases short and J 11 bases short, with 18 bases between. The CDR3 is 15 residues long. This chain's CDR3 is CASSHVQGELAPLHF. The CDR3 region has the DNA TGTGCCAGCTCACATGTACAGGGAGAACTGGCACCCCTCCACTTT.

The chain employs TRBV6-1 and TRBJ2-4, with 7 bases identical to TRBD1. CDR3 length: 17 residues. Germline-derived CDR1 and CDR2 are MNHNS and SASEGT. J gave up 0 bases and V 3 bases, and 8 bases lay outside the gene matches. CDR3 protein: CASSDNRDSLAKNIQYF. The CDR3, as DNA: TGTGCCAGCAGTGACAACCGGGACAGCCTAGCCAAAAACATTCAGTACTTC.

The V gene is TRBV6-5, the J gene TRBJ2-1, with D possibly being TRBD2 (6 bases). The V and J ends lost 2 bases and 6 bases respectively, with 14 bases between them. CDR3 length: 15 residues. Per the germline V gene, CDR1 is MNHEY and CDR2 is SVGAGI. The CDR3 coding sequence is TGTGCCAGCAGTTACGAGGCGGGACTCAGCAATGAGCAGTTCTTC. Translation: CASSYEAGLSNEQFF.

J is TRBJ2-2 and V is TRBV3-1 (or the pseudogene TRBV3-2); D may be TRBD1 (5 bases). Trimming left V 1 base short and J 1 base short, with 10 bases between. The CDR3 totals 16 residues. The germline V gene has CDR1 LGHDT and CDR2 YNNKEL (reference sequence). The CDR3 bases are TGTGCCAGCAGCCAAGTTAGTACAGGGAACACCGGGGAGCTGTTTTTT. Protein: CASSQVSTGNTGELFF.

This clone was observed once. The chain employs TRBV4-1 and TRBJ2-3; perhaps TRBD2 as D (5 bases). The germline CDR1 and CDR2 sequences are MGHRA and YSYEKL. The V and J ends lost 1 base and 4 bases respectively, with 12 bases between them. The CDR3 has 15 amino acids. This CDR3 reads CASSQGASGADTQYF. Written as DNA, the CDR3 is TGCGCCAGCAGCCAAGGGGCAAGCGGAGCAGATACGCAGTATTTT.

The chain joins TRBV12-3 or TRBV12-4 to TRBJ2-7, with 7 bases aligning to TRBD2. The CDR3 totals 13 residues. The junction had 7 bases not matched to a gene; V was cut back by 6 bases and J by 5 bases. Here the CDR3 reads CASSLLAIHEQYF. As DNA, the CDR3 is TGTGCCAGCAGCCTACTAGCGATCCACGAGCAGTACTTC.

V and J are TRBV28 and TRBJ1-1; D may be TRBD1 (5 bases). The CDR3 has 14 amino acids. CDR1 and CDR2 (germline): MDHEN, SYDVKM. Trimming left V 5 bases short and J 4 bases short, with 14 bases between. For the CDR3, the DNA is TGTGCCAGCAGTCTAAACCGGGACGGCACTGAAGCTTTCTTT. This encodes CASSLNRDGTEAFF.

V and J are TRBV4-1 and TRBJ1-3, with D perhaps TRBD1 (6 bases). Germline V gives CDR1 MGHRA, CDR2 YSYEKL. Deletions cut 6 bases from V and 1 base from J, with 19 bases between. This CDR3 is built from 17 residues. CDR3 sequence reads: CASRNIRGNRSGNTIYF. The CDR3 DNA sequence: TGCGCCAGCAGAAATATTAGGGGGAATAGGTCTGGAAACACCATATATTTT.